What follows are 22 T cell receptor beta chains derived from one specimen sequenced in a study of T-cell memory formation after mild COVID-19. Using its own MiXCR run on the 5' RACE reads, TCRdb lists one record per CDR3 protein. The data contain about 140,000 distinct CDR3 sequences, 14% of them singletons. The sequencing input was PBMCs or a T cell subset sorted from them (not recorded which). The source of these receptors is an adult woman who had mild COVID-19 (a few samples of this study predate the infection). Cell type and time point are not known.

The sample holds a few counts of this clonotype. The genes are TRBV29-1 and TRBJ1-1; tentative D call: TRBD1 (6 bases). Germline CDR1 is SQVTM and CDR2 is ANQGSEA. The V gene lost 6 bases and the J gene lost 0 bases, with 14 bases spanning the gap. This CDR3 comprises 14 residues. CDR3 protein: CSVAGDTVNTEAFF. For the CDR3, the DNA is TGCAGCGTGGCGGGGGACACGGTGAACACTGAAGCTTTCTTT.

There are a few counts of this clonotype. This rearrangement joins TRBV5-1 to TRBJ1-1, with 10 bases matching TRBD1. Trimming at V came to 0 bases and at J to 7 bases, leaving 12 bases not matched to a gene. Germline V gene data show CDR1 as SGHRS and CDR2 as YFSETQ. The CDR3 totals 17 residues. CDR3 DNA sequence: TGCGCCAGCAGCTTGGGGTTTGCTCCGGACAGGGGGGGTGAAGCTTTCTTT. It specifies CASSLGFAPDRGGEAFF.

This clonotype has just a few counts. The rearrangement links TRBV4-1 to TRBJ2-7; 7 nucleotides line up with TRBD1. This CDR3 is built from 15 residues. Germline CDR1 MGHRA, CDR2 YSYEKL. Germline trimming cut 0 bases from V and 4 bases from J; bases unmatched to any gene: 6. Here the CDR3 reads CASSQEKAGGYEQYF. For the CDR3, the DNA is TGCGCCAGCAGCCAAGAAAAGGCAGGGGGTTACGAGCAGTACTTC.

V gene TRBV7-3 combines with J gene TRBJ2-3; 7 nucleotides line up with TRBD2. CDR1 is SGHTA, CDR2 FQGTGA, per germline. CDR3 length: 15 amino acids. V was clipped by 5 bases and J by 4 bases; unmatched bases: 9. CDR3 bases: TGTGCCAGCAGCCTAGGACTAGGCGTTGCAGATACGCAGTATTTT. Translation gives CASSLGLGVADTQYF.

The table lists this clonotype with a few counts. The chain uses TRBV27 and TRBJ2-7, with 9 bases lining up with TRBD1. V dropped 8 bases and J dropped 4; count of bases not matched to a gene: 6. CDR3 length equals 13 residues. The V gene's germline CDR1 is MNHEY and CDR2 SMNVEV (reference sequence). This CDR3 is CASRQGGTYEQYF. For the CDR3, the DNA is TGTGCCAGCCGACAGGGGGGAACGTACGAGCAGTACTTC.

This clonotype was seen a handful of times. This chain links TRBV7-9 with TRBJ2-7, with 9 bases identical to TRBD1. Trimming removed 1 base from V and 0 bases from J; junction bases left unmatched: 7. The CDR3 is made up of 17 amino acids. Germline V CDR1 and CDR2: SEHNR, FQNEAQ (reference sequence). CDR3 sequence reads: CASSLERDRGDSYEQYF. CDR3 nucleotide sequence: TGTGCCAGCAGCTTAGAGCGAGACAGGGGGGACTCCTACGAGCAGTACTTC.

This clonotype appeared many times. V is TRBV6-1 and J is TRBJ2-6; D is unclear. V lost 4 bases, J lost 0 bases, and 10 bases lay in between. The CDR3 sequence is 16 residues long. CDR1 MNHNS and CDR2 SASEGT come from the germline V gene. The chain's CDR3 is CASSGSPGSGANVLTF. DNA for the CDR3: TGTGCCAGCAGTGGTTCCCCCGGCTCTGGGGCCAACGTCCTGACTTTC.

The V and J genes are TRBV4-3 and TRBJ1-1, with TRBD1 as a possible D gene (5 bases). This CDR3 comprises 13 residues. CDR1 is LGHNA, CDR2 YSLEER, per germline. V shed 2 bases and J shed 8 bases, with 12 bases lying between them. The CDR3, as DNA: TGCGCCAGCAGCCAACCCGGGGGTGCCGAAGCTTTCTTT. Translating it yields CASSQPGGAEAFF.

The V gene is TRBV30, the J gene TRBJ2-1; 9 bases align to TRBD1. CDR3 length: 14 residues. Germline CDR1 and CDR2: GTSNPN and SVGIG (reference sequence). Germline trimming cut 4 bases from V and 4 bases from J; bases unmatched to any gene: 5. CDR3 sequence reads: CAWNPGTGYNEQFF. CDR3 nucleotides: TGTGCCTGGAATCCCGGGACAGGGTACAATGAGCAGTTCTTC.

The chain joins TRBV4-1 to TRBJ2-3; TRBD2 agrees at 9 bases. Losses at the gene ends were 4 bases for V and 1 base for J; bases not matched to a gene: 6. Germline CDR1 reads MGHRA; CDR2 reads YSYEKL. The CDR3 has 16 amino acids. CDR3: CASSPQTSGRTDTQYF. CDR3 coding DNA: TGCGCCAGCAGCCCACAGACTAGCGGTCGCACAGATACGCAGTATTTT.

Concerning this clonotype itself: Just one base apart from a much larger clone, this may be a read error. Lacking the conserved final phenylalanine or tryptophan, this CDR3 likely reflects a read error. J is TRBJ2-7 and V is TRBV5-1; no reliable D call. This CDR3 contains 14 residues. Deletions cut 0 bases from V and 0 bases from J, with 7 bases between. Germline CDR1 and CDR2: SGHRS and YFSETQ. CDR3 region: CASSLDGYSYEQYL. Here the CDR3 DNA reads TGCGCCAGCAGCTTGGACGGATACTCCTACGAGCAGTACTTA.

V is TRBV5-1 and J is TRBJ1-1; maybe TRBD1 (6 bases). Trimming left V 1 base short and J 3 bases short, with 19 bases between. Germline V CDR1 and CDR2: SGHRS, YFSETQ. The CDR3 has 17 residues. The DNA for the CDR3 is TGCGCCAGCAGCTTGAGACAGGCCGGGCGGGTGGACACTGAAGCTTTCTTT. As protein: CASSLRQAGRVDTEAFF.

A few counts support this clonotype. This sequence joins TRBV20-1 and TRBJ2-3, with D tentatively TRBD2 (6 bases). CDR1 DFQATT and CDR2 SNEGSKA come from the germline V gene (reference sequence). The CDR3 covers 14 residues. Trimming took off 0 bases at V and 6 bases at J, with 13 bases between the two ends. The CDR3 reads CSARDWRGQDTQYF. The CDR3 DNA is TGCAGTGCTAGAGATTGGAGGGGTCAGGATACGCAGTATTTT.

In this sample, this clonotype turned up many times. The chain couples TRBV7-2 to TRBJ2-3; TRBD2 matches at 9 bases. Germline CDR1 is SGHTA and CDR2 is FQGNSA. V gave up 1 base and J gave up 6 bases; unmatched junction bases: 8. The CDR3 loop spans 16 amino acids. The CDR3 DNA follows: TGTGCCAGCAGCTTAGGTGCACTAGCGGGTTCCGATACGCAGTATTTT. Its translation: CASSLGALAGSDTQYF.

This clonotype was counted only a few times. The gene calls are TRBV10-3 and TRBJ2-7; D unresolved. Per germline, CDR1 ENHRY and CDR2 SYGVKD. V was clipped by 2 bases and J by 4 bases, with 6 bases between them. This CDR3 has 12 amino acids. CDR3 sequence: CAISEGAYEQYF. The CDR3 DNA reads as TGTGCCATCAGTGAGGGCGCGTACGAGCAGTACTTC.

This clonotype was picked up a small number of times. The rearrangement joins TRBV4-3 to TRBJ2-4; 12 bases align to TRBD2. The CDR3 is 19 amino acids. From germline, CDR1 is LGHNA and CDR2 YSLEER. With V trimmed by 0 bases and J by 8 bases, 14 bases remained unmatched. The CDR3 reads CASSQESTGTSGFGHIQYF. The CDR3 region has the DNA TGCGCCAGCAGCCAAGAGTCAACCGGGACTAGCGGGTTCGGGCACATTCAGTACTTC.

The chain has TRBV9 and TRBJ2-5, with D perhaps matching TRBD1 (6 bases). Trimming left V 4 bases short and J 5 bases short, with 12 bases between. The CDR3 has 13 residues. Germline assignment: CDR1 SGDLS and CDR2 YYNGEE. The CDR3 sequence is CASSKGQLETQYF. CDR3 bases: TGTGCCAGCAGCAAAGGACAGTTGGAGACCCAGTACTTC.

This clonotype was recorded a few times. The chain carries TRBV29-1 and TRBJ2-3; D is uncertain. The V gene lost 3 bases and the J gene lost 1 base, with 11 bases spanning the gap. This CDR3 is built from 14 residues. Per germline, CDR1 SQVTM and CDR2 ANQGSEA. CDR3 nucleotides: TGCAGCGTTGATTTAAGCGACGGCACAGATACGCAGTATTTT. Amino acids: CSVDLSDGTDTQYF.

This clonotype has a handful of counts. The J gene is TRBJ1-2, the V gene TRBV12-3 or TRBV12-4; TRBD1 aligns across 7 bases. The CDR3 spans 17 residues. Trimming cost V 6 bases and J 5 bases; bases outside gene matches: 18. CDR3: CASSPTRDSSTIYGYTF. In DNA, the CDR3 is TGTGCCAGCAGCCCCACCCGGGACAGCTCCACCATATATGGCTACACCTTC.

The chain joins TRBV12-3 or TRBV12-4 to TRBJ1-1, with 8 bases matching TRBD1. This CDR3 has 18 residues. Trimming at V came to 7 bases and at J to 0 bases, leaving 16 bases not matched to a gene. This chain's CDR3 is CASTPPDRGNLVNTEAFF. CDR3 bases: TGTGCCAGCACCCCTCCTGACAGGGGCAATCTAGTGAACACTGAAGCTTTCTTT.

This chain joins TRBV7-9 and TRBJ2-1; either TRBD1 or TRBD2 may supply D (5 bases each). The CDR3 contains 15 residues. The V and J ends lost 8 bases and 5 bases respectively, with 19 bases between them. Germline V gene sequence: CDR1 SEHNR, CDR2 FQNEAQ (reference sequence). CDR3 amino acids: CASSLFGDEHNEQFF. The DNA of the CDR3 is TGTGCCAGCTCCCTGTTCGGGGACGAACACAATGAGCAGTTCTTC.

This clonotype turned up a few times. V gene TRBV2 combines with J gene TRBJ1-2, with a possible D match to TRBD1 (5 bases). The CDR3 spans 16 residues. Germline V gives CDR1 SNHLY, CDR2 FYNNEI. Between the trimmed V and J ends, which lost 8 bases and 0 bases, there was a span of 19 bases. Written as DNA, the CDR3 is TGTGCCAGCTCCCCATGGGGGAGGGATTCTAACTATGGCTACACCTTC. Amino acid sequence: CASSPWGRDSNYGYTF.